The 5 T cell receptor beta chains below all came from one sample that was sequenced in a study of blood T cell repertoires in COVID-19. Assay used: immunoSEQ multiplex PCR; TCRdb lists only in-frame clones, some missing. This table holds 330,000 or so clones, approximately 88% found once. The sequenced sample was PBMCs or T cells enriched from blood (not recorded which). The source of these receptors is a man aged 30 to 45 who had recovered from COVID-19.

The chain links TRBV2 to TRBJ2-1; D remains unclear. The CDR3 is made up of 15 amino acids. Germline CDR1 SNHLY, CDR2 FYNNEI. Deletions cut 2 bases from V and 9 bases from J, with 17 bases between. CDR3 in amino acids: CASSETGEKQGEQFF. CDR3 DNA sequence: TGTGCCAGCAGTGAAACGGGTGAGAAACAAGGTGAGCAGTTCTTC.

This clone came up once. The chain couples TRBV6-5 to TRBJ1-1, with D tentatively TRBD1 (5 bases). CDR3 length: 15 residues. Trimming removed 0 bases at V and 7 bases at J, with 15 bases between. CDR1 MNHEY and CDR2 SVGAGI come from the germline V gene. CDR3 nucleotide sequence: TGTGCCAGCAGTTACTCGGGCAGGGAGGCAAATGAAGCTTTCTTT. The encoded protein is CASSYSGREANEAFF.

The chain is built from TRBV5-1 and TRBJ2-5, with D possibly TRBD1 on 5 matching bases. Germline V gene sequence: CDR1 SGHRS, CDR2 YFSETQ. The V end was cut by 4 bases, the J end by 5 bases, with 15 bases between. The CDR3 has 14 amino acids. The CDR3 nucleotides are TGCGCCAGCAGCGGGGCGAGTGATGCGGAGACCCAGTACTTC. This encodes CASSGASDAETQYF.

The rearrangement uses TRBV7-9 and TRBJ1-2; 7 bases match TRBD1. The J segment lost 7 bases and the V segment lost 5 bases, leaving 7 bases of the junction unmatched. CDR3 size: 13 residues. Germline V CDR1 and CDR2: SEHNR, FQNEAQ (reference sequence). This CDR3 is CASSTFDRVGYTF. For the CDR3, the DNA is TGTGCCAGCAGCACCTTCGACAGGGTTGGCTACACCTTC.

The chain joins TRBV12-3 or TRBV12-4 to TRBJ2-7; D possibly corresponds to TRBD1 (6 bases). This CDR3 has 13 amino acids. V dropped 8 bases and J dropped 6 bases, with 17 bases sitting between them. The CDR3 sequence: CASQDRWSREQYF. The CDR3 coding sequence is TGTGCCAGCCAGGACAGATGGTCTCGCGAGCAGTACTTC.